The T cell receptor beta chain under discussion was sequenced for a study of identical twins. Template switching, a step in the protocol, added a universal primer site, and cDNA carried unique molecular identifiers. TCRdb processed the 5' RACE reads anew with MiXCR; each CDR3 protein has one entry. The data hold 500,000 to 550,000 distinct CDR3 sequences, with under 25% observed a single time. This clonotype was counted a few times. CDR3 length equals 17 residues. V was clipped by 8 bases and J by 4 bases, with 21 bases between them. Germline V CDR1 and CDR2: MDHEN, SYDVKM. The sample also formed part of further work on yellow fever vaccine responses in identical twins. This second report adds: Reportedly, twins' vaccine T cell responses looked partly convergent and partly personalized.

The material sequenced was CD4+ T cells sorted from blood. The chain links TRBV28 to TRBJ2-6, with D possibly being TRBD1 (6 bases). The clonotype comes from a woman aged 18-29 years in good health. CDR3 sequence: CASALDRTLAGANVLTF. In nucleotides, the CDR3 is TGTGCCAGCGCTCTAGACAGGACCTTGGCAGGGGCCAACGTCCTGACTTTC.